Listed below are T cell receptor beta chains from one sample, sequenced in a study of neoadjuvant anti-PD-1 for oral cavity cancer. Repertoires were generated with immunoSEQ multiplex PCR, while TCRdb's copy carries only in-frame clones and drops some. The table records roughly 9,300 clones, about 68% of them present only once. The sequencing here drew on tumor tissue, taken before nivolumab (anti-PD-1) treatment. The receptor source for this set is a person aged 35 to 85 with oral cavity squamous cell carcinoma. Each CDR3 is given with its conserved first and last residue. A D gene is named only where the DNA matches it firmly. Not every row has a clone size; where given, it reads once, few, many or a size class.

CDR3 DNA	CDR3 protein	V gene	clone size	D gene	J gene
TGTGCCAGCAGTCCACAGGGGACAGCTAACTATGGCTACACCTTC	CASSPQGTANYGYTF	TRBV6-1	.	TRBD1	TRBJ1-2
TGTGCCAGCAGCCAGGCCCCCGGGGCGGGCAATGAGCAGTTCTTC	CASSQAPGAGNEQFF	TRBV4-2	.	.	TRBJ2-1
TGTGCCAGCAGGATACCGGGACAGGGGGTAGAGACCCAGTACTTC	CASRIPGQGVETQYF	TRBV27	.	TRBD1	TRBJ2-5
TGCGCCAGCAGCTTCGGGGACCCACCAATTCTGTTCTTC	CASSFGDPPILFF	TRBV5-1	.	.	TRBJ2-1
TGTGCCAGCAGTTCCGGGCCGGCCGGTGCGGCTTTCTTT	CASSSGPAGAAFF	TRBV5-6	.	.	TRBJ1-1
TGTGCCAGCAGCGTCAGGGGGTGGTACCAAGAGACCCAGTACTTC	CASSVRGWYQETQYF	TRBV14	once	TRBD1	TRBJ2-5
TGTGCCAGCAGCTCACTGACAAGAAGCACAGATACGCAGTATTTT	CASSSLTRSTDTQYF	TRBV7-3	.	.	TRBJ2-3
TGTGCCAGCAGTTTCTCCGGGACAGATGGCTACACCTTC	CASSFSGTDGYTF	TRBV27	few	TRBD1	TRBJ1-2
TGTGCCAGCAGCGAGGGACTAGCGGGAGGTTCAGAGACCCAGTACTTC	CASSEGLAGGSETQYF	TRBV5-4	.	TRBD2	TRBJ2-5
TGTGCCAGCAGCCCCCGGGGAGGGGAAGGTGCTGAAGCTTTCTTT	CASSPRGGEGAEAFF	TRBV7-6	.	.	TRBJ1-1
TGCGCCAGCAGTGAACAGGGCGGTGAAAAACTGTTTTTT	CASSEQGGEKLFF	TRBV10-2	.	.	TRBJ1-4
TGCGCCAGCAGCTTTTCGACAGACCCTATGAACACTGAAGCTTTCTTT	CASSFSTDPMNTEAFF	TRBV5-1	.	.	TRBJ1-1
TGTGCAAGTCGCTTAGGACAGGGCACAGATACGCAGTATTTT	CASRLGQGTDTQYF	TRBV12-2	.	.	TRBJ2-3
TGTGCCAGCAGTGACCAGGGGGCTGGAAACACCATATATTTT	CASSDQGAGNTIYF	TRBV6-5	.	TRBD1	TRBJ1-3
TGTGCCAGCAGTGCAACAGGGCACTATGGCTACACCTTC	CASSATGHYGYTF	TRBV6-1	.	.	TRBJ1-2
TGTGCTAGCAGCCGACAGGGGGCGACCGGGGAGCTGTTTTTT	CASSRQGATGELFF	TRBV7-7	.	TRBD1	TRBJ2-2
TGTGCCAGCAGTTTAGGTCTAGGCAGGAGTGAAAAACTGTTTTTT	CASSLGLGRSEKLFF	TRBV28	.	.	TRBJ1-4
TGTGCCAGCAGCACCCCTGCAACTAATGAAAAACTGTTTTTT	CASSTPATNEKLFF	TRBV7-9	.	.	TRBJ1-4
TGTGCCAGCAGCCAAGGGACTAGCGGGGACAATGAGCAGTTCTTC	CASSQGTSGDNEQFF	TRBV4-2	few	TRBD2	TRBJ2-1
TGTGCCAGCAGCCAAGAGCAGACAGGGTACAATCAGCCCCAGCATTTT	CASSQEQTGYNQPQHF	TRBV4-2	few	TRBD1	TRBJ1-5
TGTGCCAGCTCAGAGAGCGGGGCGACCTACGAGCAGTACTTC	CASSESGATYEQYF	TRBV18	.	TRBD2	TRBJ2-7
TGTGCCAGCACCCTAAGACTAGCGGGAGAGGGAGAGCAGTACTTC	CASTLRLAGEGEQYF	TRBV2	.	TRBD2	TRBJ2-7
TGTGCCAGCAGCCGCGGGGGGTCGCCCTACGAGCAGTACTTC	CASSRGGSPYEQYF	TRBV5-5	.	TRBD2	TRBJ2-7
TGTGCCAGCAGCTCGACAGGGGATCGCTATGGCTACACCTTC	CASSSTGDRYGYTF	TRBV5-5	few	TRBD1	TRBJ1-2
TGTGCCAGCAGTGACGATAAGGGCTTCGAGCAGTACTTC	CASSDDKGFEQYF	TRBV6-4	.	.	TRBJ2-7